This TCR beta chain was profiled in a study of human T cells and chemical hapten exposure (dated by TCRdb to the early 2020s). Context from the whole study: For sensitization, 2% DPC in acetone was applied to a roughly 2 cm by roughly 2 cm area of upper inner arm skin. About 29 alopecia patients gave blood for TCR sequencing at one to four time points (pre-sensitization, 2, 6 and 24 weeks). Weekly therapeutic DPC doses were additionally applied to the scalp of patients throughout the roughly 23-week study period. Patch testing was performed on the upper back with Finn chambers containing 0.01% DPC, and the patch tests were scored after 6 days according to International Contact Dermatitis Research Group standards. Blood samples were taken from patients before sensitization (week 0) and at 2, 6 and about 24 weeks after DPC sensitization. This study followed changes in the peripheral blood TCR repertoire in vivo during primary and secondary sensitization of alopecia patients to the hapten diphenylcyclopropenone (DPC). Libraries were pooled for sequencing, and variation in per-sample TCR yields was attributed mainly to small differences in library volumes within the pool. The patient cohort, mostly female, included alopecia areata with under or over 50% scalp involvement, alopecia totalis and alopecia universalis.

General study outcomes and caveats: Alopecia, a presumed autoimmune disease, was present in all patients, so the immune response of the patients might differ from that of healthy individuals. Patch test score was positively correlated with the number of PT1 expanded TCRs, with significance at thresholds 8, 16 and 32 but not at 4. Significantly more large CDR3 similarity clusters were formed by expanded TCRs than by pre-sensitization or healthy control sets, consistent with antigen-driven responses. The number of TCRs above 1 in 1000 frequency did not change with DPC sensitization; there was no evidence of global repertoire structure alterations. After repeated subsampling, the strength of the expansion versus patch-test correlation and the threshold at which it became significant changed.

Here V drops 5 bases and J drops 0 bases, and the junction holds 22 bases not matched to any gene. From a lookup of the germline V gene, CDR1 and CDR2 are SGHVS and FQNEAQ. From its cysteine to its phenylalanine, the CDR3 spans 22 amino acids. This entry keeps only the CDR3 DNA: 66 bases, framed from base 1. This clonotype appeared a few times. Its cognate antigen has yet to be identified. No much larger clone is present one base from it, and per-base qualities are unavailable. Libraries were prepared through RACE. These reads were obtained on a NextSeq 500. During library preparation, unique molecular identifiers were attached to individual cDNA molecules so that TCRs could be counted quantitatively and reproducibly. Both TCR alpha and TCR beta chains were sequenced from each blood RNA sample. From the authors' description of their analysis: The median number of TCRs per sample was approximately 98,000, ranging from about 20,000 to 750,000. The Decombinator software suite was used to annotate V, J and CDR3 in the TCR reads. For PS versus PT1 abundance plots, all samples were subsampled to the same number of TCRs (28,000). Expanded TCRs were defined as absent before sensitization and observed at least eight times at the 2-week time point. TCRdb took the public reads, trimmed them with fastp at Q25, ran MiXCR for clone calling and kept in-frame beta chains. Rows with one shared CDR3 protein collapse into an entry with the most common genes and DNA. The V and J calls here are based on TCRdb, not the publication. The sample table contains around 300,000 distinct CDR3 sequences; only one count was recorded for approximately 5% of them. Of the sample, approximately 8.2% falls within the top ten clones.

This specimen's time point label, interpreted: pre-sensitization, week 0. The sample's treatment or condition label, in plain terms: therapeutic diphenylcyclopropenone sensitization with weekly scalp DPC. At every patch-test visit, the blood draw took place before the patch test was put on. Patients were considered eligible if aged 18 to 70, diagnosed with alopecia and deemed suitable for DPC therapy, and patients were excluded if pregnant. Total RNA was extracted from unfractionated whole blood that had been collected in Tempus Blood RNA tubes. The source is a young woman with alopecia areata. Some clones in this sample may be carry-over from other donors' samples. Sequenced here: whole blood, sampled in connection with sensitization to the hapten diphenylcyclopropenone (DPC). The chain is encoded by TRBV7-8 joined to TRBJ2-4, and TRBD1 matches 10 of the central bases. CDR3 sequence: CASSPRDRGLGGLGRAKNIQYF. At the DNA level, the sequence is TGTGCCAGCAGCCCTCGAGACAGGGGGCTTGGTGGTTTGGGAAGAGCCAAAAACATTCAGTACTTC.